This T cell receptor (beta chain) stems from a study of HIV-infected children after antiretroviral therapy interruption. The overall study: Weeks 0, 48 and 150 were sampled under continuous treatment.

Germline V gives CDR1 LGHNA, CDR2 YNFKEQ. The length of the CDR3 is 11 residues. The germline V and J ends were trimmed by 3 bases and 11 bases, with 10 bases remaining between them. The TCR library was built from RNA with a 3' RACE protocol and unique molecular identifiers. One entry per CDR3 protein, called by TCRdb with MiXCR from the 3' RACE reads. Of about 14,000 distinct CDR3 sequences listed, less than 3.5% were seen once; the top ten hold under 40%. Within the sample, this clonotype is large. Regarding treatment: PENTA 11 planned treatment interruption arm or continuous ART arm. The material sequenced was CD45RO+ CD8+ T cells from PBMCs, pooled from several time points, taken from a donor given antiretroviral therapy, either interrupted or continuous. Subset described: memory CD8+ CD45RO+ CD45RA- T cells. V usage is TRBV4-2 and J usage is TRBJ1-1; D is unresolved. The sequence came from a pool of human donors with HIV. The chain's CDR3 is CASSHGSGAFF. CDR3 bases: TGTGCCAGCAGCCATGGGTCCGGGGCTTTCTTT.